The next 28 T cell receptor beta chains were all read from a single sample in a study of vaccination effects on CD4 cells after COVID-19. Their antigens are not known. Repertoires were generated with immunoSEQ multiplex PCR, while TCRdb's copy carries only in-frame clones and drops some. The sample lists 30,000 to 40,000 clones; around 68% were seen once. ViraFEST assay sequencing came after antigen-specific CD4+ T cells were expanded with viral peptide pools. CD4+ T cell isolation took place after 10 days of culture. All vaccine recipients tested negative for nucleocapsid antibodies and had never contracted SARS-CoV-2 infection. The sequenced sample was CD4+ T cells from PBMCs cultured with SARS-CoV-2 spike peptides, obtained before COVID-19 vaccination. These TCRs come from a human donor who received a COVID-19 vaccine.

Points on this clone: A much more abundant neighbour one base away suggests this may be a read error. The V gene is TRBV7-9, the J gene TRBJ2-3; D is ambiguous. The length of the CDR3 is 12 residues. From germline, CDR1 is SEHNR and CDR2 FQNEAQ (reference sequence). Deletions cut 5 bases from V and 0 bases from J, with 3 bases between. The CDR3 DNA reads as TGTGCCAGCAGCCCTAGCACAGATACGCAGTATTTT. Its translation: CASSPSTDTQYF.

This chain connects TRBV6-2 or TRBV6-3 to TRBJ1-5, with 7 bases aligning to TRBD1. CDR1 and CDR2 (germline): MNHEY, SVGEGT. This CDR3 is built from 15 residues. Unmatched junction bases numbered 8, after V lost 6 bases and J lost 3 bases. Written as DNA, the CDR3 is TGTGCCAGCAGCGACAGGGTCAAGGCCAATCAGCCCCAGCATTTT. Protein: CASSDRVKANQPQHF.

The chain has TRBV5-1 and TRBJ2-7; D may be TRBD1 or TRBD2 (5 bases each). The CDR3 has 14 amino acids. Looked up from germline, CDR1 is SGHRS and CDR2 is YFSETQ. Trimming pared 3 bases from V and 2 bases from J, leaving 12 bases between. CDR3 DNA: TGCGCCAGCAGCTCCGGGACGTTTACCTACGAGCAGTACTTC. Its translation is CASSSGTFTYEQYF.

The gene calls are TRBV9 and TRBJ1-2; the D gene is possibly TRBD1 (6 bases). The V gene's germline CDR1 is SGDLS and CDR2 YYNGEE. The CDR3 contains 15 residues. Trimming shortened V by 1 base and J by 6 bases, and 16 bases separated the two germline ends. CDR3 in DNA: TGTGCCAGCAGCGTACCGCCTGCAGGGGCGAATGGCTACACCTTC. This gives the protein CASSVPPAGANGYTF.

This clone was seen a single time. This chain connects TRBV27 to TRBJ2-5, with D perhaps TRBD1 (6 bases). The ends were cut back, 5 bases at V and 3 bases at J, with 10 bases in the middle. Germline V gene sequence: CDR1 MNHEY, CDR2 SMNVEV (reference sequence). The CDR3 spans 13 residues. The CDR3 nucleotides read TGTGCCAGCAGTCCCCGGGACAAAGAGACCCAGTACTTC. Translated, it gives CASSPRDKETQYF.

V gene TRBV12-3 or TRBV12-4 combines with J gene TRBJ2-2, with D unclear. The CDR3 sequence is 13 residues long. The germline V and J ends were trimmed by 9 bases and 1 base, with 9 bases remaining between them. The CDR3 DNA reads TGTGCCAGTCGCCAGTTGAACACCGGGGAGCTGTTTTTT. It is translated as CASRQLNTGELFF.

In this sample, this clone turned up a few times. The chain carries TRBV30 and TRBJ1-5; 8 bases match TRBD1. After removal of 1 base from V and 5 bases from J, the junction contained 7 bases not matched to a gene. Germline CDR1 GTSNPN, CDR2 SVGIG (reference sequence). The CDR3 extends over 15 amino acids. DNA of the CDR3: TGTGCCTGGAGTGCAGCTGGGACAGGTCATCAGCCCCAGCATTTT. It encodes CAWSAAGTGHQPQHF.

This clone was counted only a few times. The chain is built from TRBV19 and TRBJ1-3; D is unresolved. V gave up 4 bases and J gave up 0 bases, with 10 bases separating them. The germline CDR1 and CDR2 sequences are LNHDA and SQIVND (reference sequence). The CDR3 extends over 15 amino acids. CDR3 sequence reads: CASSKAARSGNTIYF. In DNA, the CDR3 is TGTGCCAGTAGTAAGGCGGCCCGCTCTGGAAACACCATATATTTT. Drawing the rest from reference TRBV19 and TRBJ1-3, the complete variable domain is DGGITQSPKYLFRKEGQNVTLSCEQNLNHDAMYWYRQDPGQGLRLIYYSQIVNDFQKGDIAEGYSVSREKKESFPLTVTSAQKNPTAFYLCASSKAARSGNTIYFGEGSWLTVV.

The V gene is TRBV11-2, the J gene TRBJ2-5; no reliable D call. The CDR3 spans 13 residues. Per germline, CDR1 SGHAT and CDR2 FQNNGV. V shed 3 bases and J shed 2 bases, with 7 bases lying between them. The CDR3 is CASSFGFQETQYF. Written as DNA, the CDR3 is TGTGCCAGCAGCTTCGGTTTTCAAGAGACCCAGTACTTC.

V gene TRBV3-1 (or the pseudogene TRBV3-2) combines with J gene TRBJ1-6; D perhaps matches TRBD1 (5 bases). Trimming pared 6 bases from V and 6 bases from J, leaving 18 bases between. CDR1 is LGHDT and CDR2 is YNNKEL in the germline V gene (reference sequence). The CDR3 is made up of 16 amino acids. The CDR3 spells CASSQNQGYSNSPLHF. The CDR3 coding sequence is TGTGCCAGCAGTCAAAATCAGGGTTACTCTAATTCACCCCTCCACTTT.

The gene calls are TRBV29-1 and TRBJ2-5, with D uncertain. Germline loops: CDR1 SQVTM, CDR2 ANQGSEA. Trimming removed 7 bases from V and 5 bases from J, with 17 bases in between. The CDR3 runs to 13 residues. CDR3 in amino acids: CSGFAARSETQYF. Written as DNA, the CDR3 is TGCAGCGGTTTCGCAGCGAGGAGCGAGACCCAGTACTTC.

The V gene is TRBV7-9, the J gene TRBJ1-6; 7 bases are shared with TRBD1. V was pared by 5 bases and J by 8 bases, with 18 bases of the junction left unmatched. CDR3 length: 18 residues. Germline V CDR1 and CDR2: SEHNR, FQNEAQ (reference sequence). The CDR3 nucleotides read TGTGCCAGCAGCCACAGAGTTCCGGGACAGCGGGAGGATTCACCCCTCCACTTT. It encodes CASSHRVPGQREDSPLHF.

This clone has more than one count but fewer than ten. One end of the junction does not line up with germline, which may come from a read error. V usage is TRBV7-7 and J usage is TRBJ1-2, with 7 bases aligning to TRBD1. This CDR3 comprises 13 residues. Germline CDR1 and CDR2: SSHAT and FNYEAQ (reference sequence). CDR3 sequence reads: CASSPIDRAGYTF. As DNA, the CDR3 is TGTGCTAGCAGCCCGATAGACAGGGCTGGCTACACCTTC.

This chain uses TRBV10-3 with TRBJ2-7, with no clear D. Trimming took 3 bases from V and 3 from J, leaving 9 bases between them. CDR1 is ENHRY, CDR2 SYGVKD, per germline. The length of the CDR3 is 13 residues. The CDR3 coding sequence is TGTGCCATCAGTGACCCCGGTTTCTACGAGCAGTACTTC. This translates into CAISDPGFYEQYF.

This rearrangement joins TRBV5-4 to TRBJ2-5; TRBD1 aligns across 9 bases. The J segment lost 5 bases and the V segment lost 2 bases, leaving 16 bases of the junction unmatched. Germline CDR1 SGHNT, CDR2 YYREEE (reference sequence). CDR3 length: 18 residues. This CDR3 reads CASSFSAHDRGASETQYF. The CDR3 DNA sequence: TGTGCCAGCAGCTTCAGTGCCCACGACAGGGGGGCTTCGGAGACCCAGTACTTC.

The chain couples TRBV24-1 to TRBJ2-2, with a weak D call TRBD1 (5 bases). This CDR3 has 16 residues. Germline CDR1 and CDR2: KGHDR and SFDVKD. V dropped 2 bases and J dropped 3 bases, with 12 bases sitting between them. The CDR3 region is CATSDSGAGHTGELFF. The CDR3 DNA reads TGTGCCACCAGTGATTCCGGTGCAGGGCACACCGGGGAGCTGTTTTTT.

This chain links TRBV30 with TRBJ1-1, with a tentative D call TRBD1 (5 bases). Trimming took off 1 base at V and 2 bases at J, with 14 bases between the two ends. Germline CDR1 is GTSNPN and CDR2 is SVGIG (reference sequence). This CDR3 has 15 amino acids. The CDR3 is CAWSDPGRGNTEAFF. The CDR3 nucleotides are TGTGCCTGGAGTGACCCAGGGAGGGGAAACACTGAAGCTTTCTTT.

This clone is labeled as medium-sized (0.01 to 0.1%). J is TRBJ2-1 and V is TRBV5-1, with D perhaps TRBD2 (5 bases). Germline V gene data show CDR1 as SGHRS and CDR2 as YFSETQ. Trimming shortened V by 1 base and J by 4 bases, and 12 bases separated the two germline ends. The CDR3 runs to 15 residues. The CDR3 protein is CASSLSRARYNEQFF. DNA of the CDR3: TGCGCCAGCAGCTTGTCGAGGGCCAGATACAATGAGCAGTTCTTC. The full variable domain, rest sourced from reference TRBV5-1 and TRBJ2-1, is KAGVTQTPRYLIKTRGQQVTLSCSPISGHRSVSWYQQTPGQGLQFLFEYFSETQRNKGNFPGRFSGRQFSNSRSEMNVSTLELGDSALYLCASSLSRARYNEQFFGPGTRLTVL.

This chain links TRBV15 with TRBJ2-5, with D perhaps matching TRBD1 (6 bases). CDR3 length: 17 amino acids. Germline-derived CDR1 and CDR2 are LNHNV and YYDKDF (reference sequence). The ends were cut back, 3 bases at V and 4 bases at J, with 21 bases in the middle. CDR3 amino acids: CATSSALGQSRRETQYF. DNA of the CDR3: TGTGCCACCAGCAGCGCCCTAGGACAGTCGCGGAGAGAGACCCAGTACTTC.

The gene calls are TRBV7-2 and TRBJ2-3, with 14 bases aligning to TRBD2. V lost 1 base, J lost 5 bases, and 2 bases stayed unmatched. CDR1 is SGHTA and CDR2 is FQGNSA in the germline V gene. This CDR3 is built from 16 residues. The CDR3: CASSLGGTSGGDTQYF. The CDR3 nucleotides read TGTGCCAGCAGCTTAGGAGGGACTAGCGGGGGAGATACGCAGTATTTT.

This sequence joins TRBV6-5 and TRBJ1-1, with a tentative D call TRBD1 (6 bases). Germline CDR1 reads MNHEY; CDR2 reads SVGAGI. This CDR3 has 12 residues. Trimming cost V 5 bases and J 6 bases, with 10 bases left between them. The CDR3 protein is CASSRGVAEAFF. CDR3 DNA: TGTGCCAGCAGTAGGGGGGTCGCTGAAGCTTTCTTT.

This clone was found a few times. This rearrangement joins TRBV6-1 to TRBJ1-5; the D gene is possibly TRBD1 (5 bases). The V and J ends lost 2 bases and 1 base respectively, with 9 bases between them. The length of the CDR3 is 15 residues. Germline assignment: CDR1 MNHNS and CDR2 SASEGT. CDR3 sequence reads: CASSEFSGSNQPQHF. CDR3 bases: TGTGCCAGCAGTGAATTTTCAGGGAGCAATCAGCCCCAGCATTTT.

This clone is termed large. This chain uses TRBV11-2 with TRBJ2-7; tentative D call: TRBD2 (6 bases). Trimming removed 3 bases at V and 2 bases at J, with 17 bases between. CDR1 SGHAT and CDR2 FQNNGV come from the germline V gene. This CDR3 has 16 residues. The DNA for the CDR3 is TGTGCCAGCAGCTTTTCTCCGGCGGGGTTAACCTACGAGCAGTACTTC. Amino acid sequence: CASSFSPAGLTYEQYF.

The CDR3 DNA sequence: TGTGCCACCTCGACAGGGGGCTACCAAGAGACCCAGTACTTC. Its protein is CATSTGGYQETQYF. This chain connects TRBV27 to TRBJ2-5; 10 nucleotides agree with TRBD1. Germline lookup yields CDR1 MNHEY and CDR2 SMNVEV (reference sequence). The CDR3 covers 14 residues. The junction had 5 bases not matched to a gene; V was cut back by 10 bases and J by 0 bases.

The genes are TRBV19 and TRBJ1-3; no definite D call. Germline V gene data show CDR1 as LNHDA and CDR2 as SQIVND (reference sequence). The germline V and J ends were trimmed by 6 bases and 0 bases, with 6 bases remaining between them. The CDR3 runs to 13 residues. The CDR3 DNA follows: TGTGCCAGTAGGGCAACCTCTGGAAACACCATATATTTT. It translates to CASRATSGNTIYF.

In its sample, this clone was seen a few times. The genes are TRBV5-8 and TRBJ1-2, with TRBD1 identical over 9 bases. This CDR3 spans 14 amino acids. J was trimmed by 4 bases and V by 3 bases; bases with no gene match: 4. The germline V gene encodes CDR1 SGHTS and CDR2 YDEGEE. CDR3 coding DNA: TGTGCCAGCAGCTACGGGACAGGGCTCTATGGCTACACCTTC. Its protein product is CASSYGTGLYGYTF.

The rearrangement links TRBV6-2 or TRBV6-3 to TRBJ2-1, with D unresolved. With 2 bases removed from V and 0 bases from J, the gap between germline ends came to 20 bases. Germline V gene sequence: CDR1 MNHEY, CDR2 SVGEGT. This CDR3 contains 19 residues. This chain's CDR3 is CASSYVAQHQIRSYNEQFF. DNA of the CDR3: TGTGCCAGCAGTTACGTAGCACAGCACCAAATTCGCTCCTACAATGAGCAGTTCTTC.

The chain is built from TRBV29-1 and TRBJ2-7, with D unresolved. V lost 6 bases and J 0 bases, leaving 12 bases between the germline ends. Germline CDR1 reads SQVTM; CDR2 reads ANQGSEA. This CDR3 region has 13 residues. Here the CDR3 reads CSVGEWGSYEQYF. DNA for the CDR3: TGCAGCGTCGGTGAGTGGGGCTCCTACGAGCAGTACTTC.